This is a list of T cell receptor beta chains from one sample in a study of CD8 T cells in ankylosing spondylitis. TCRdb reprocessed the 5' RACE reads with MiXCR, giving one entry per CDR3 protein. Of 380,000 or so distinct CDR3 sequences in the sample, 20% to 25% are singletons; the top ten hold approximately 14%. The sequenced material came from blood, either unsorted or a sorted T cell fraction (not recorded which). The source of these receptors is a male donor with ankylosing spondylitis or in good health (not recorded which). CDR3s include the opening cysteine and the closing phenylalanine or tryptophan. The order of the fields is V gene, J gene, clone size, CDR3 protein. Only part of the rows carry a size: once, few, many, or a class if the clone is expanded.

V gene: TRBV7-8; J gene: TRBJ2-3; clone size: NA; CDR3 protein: CASSLPGLEFGDTQYF
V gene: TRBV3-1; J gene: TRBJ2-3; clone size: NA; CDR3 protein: CASSQDLGGGADTQYF
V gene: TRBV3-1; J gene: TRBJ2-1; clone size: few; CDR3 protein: CASSQDPSGGDEQFF
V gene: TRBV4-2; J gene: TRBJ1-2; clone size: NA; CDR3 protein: CASSQSLYGYTF
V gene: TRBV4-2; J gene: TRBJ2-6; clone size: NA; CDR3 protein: CASSQDRGGANVLTF
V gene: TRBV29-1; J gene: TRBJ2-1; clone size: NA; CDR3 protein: CSVELGKGLNEQFF
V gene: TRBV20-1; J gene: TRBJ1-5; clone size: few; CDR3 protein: CSARHRGAYSNQPQHF
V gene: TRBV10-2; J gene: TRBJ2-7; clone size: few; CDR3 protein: CASSEFGSSYEQYF
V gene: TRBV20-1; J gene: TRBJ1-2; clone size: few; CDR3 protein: CSARGSGVDGYTF
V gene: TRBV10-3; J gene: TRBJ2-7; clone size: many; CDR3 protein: CAISDLAGPSYEQYF
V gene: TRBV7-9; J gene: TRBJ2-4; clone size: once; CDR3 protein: CASSSLIAKNIQYF
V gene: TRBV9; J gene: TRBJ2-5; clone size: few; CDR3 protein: CASSVAGLEDQETQYF
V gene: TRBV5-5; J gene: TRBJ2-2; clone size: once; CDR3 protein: CASSLAGSGGPNSGELFF
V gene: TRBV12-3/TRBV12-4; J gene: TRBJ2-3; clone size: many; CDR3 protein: CASSFGRSTDTQYF
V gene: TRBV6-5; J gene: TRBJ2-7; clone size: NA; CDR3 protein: CASSYSKNHYEQYF
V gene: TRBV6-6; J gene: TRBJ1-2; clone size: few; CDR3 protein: CASSYTVVDGYTF
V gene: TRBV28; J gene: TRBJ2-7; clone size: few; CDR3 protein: CASSAQGGALFYEQYF
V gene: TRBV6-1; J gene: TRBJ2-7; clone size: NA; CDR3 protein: CASRVQGLSSYEQYF
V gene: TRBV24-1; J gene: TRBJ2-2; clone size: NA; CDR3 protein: CATSDGQVTYTGELFF
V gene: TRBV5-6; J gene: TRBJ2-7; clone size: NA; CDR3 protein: CASSFNMGLAGLNLNF
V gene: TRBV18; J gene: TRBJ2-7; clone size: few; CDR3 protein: CASSPTGILTYEQYF
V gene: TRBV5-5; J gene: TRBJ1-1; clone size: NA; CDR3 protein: CASSFPGDTEAFF
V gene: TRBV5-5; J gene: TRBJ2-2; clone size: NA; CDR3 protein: CASSYGDFDANGELFF
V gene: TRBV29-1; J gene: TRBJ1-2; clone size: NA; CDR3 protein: CSVVAGPNYGYTF
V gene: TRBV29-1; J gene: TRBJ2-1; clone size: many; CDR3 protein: CSVGDRGRYNEQFF
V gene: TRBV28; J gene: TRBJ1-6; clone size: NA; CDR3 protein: CASSFPSSSYNSPLHF
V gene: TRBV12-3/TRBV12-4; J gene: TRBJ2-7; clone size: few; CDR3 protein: CASSLTGALGEQYF
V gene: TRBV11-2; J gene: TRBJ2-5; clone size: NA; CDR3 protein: CASSLPPWETQYF
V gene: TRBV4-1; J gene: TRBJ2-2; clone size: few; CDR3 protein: CASSPFWTSGTGELFF
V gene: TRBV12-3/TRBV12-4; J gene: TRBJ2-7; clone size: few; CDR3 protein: CASSSGRDEQYF
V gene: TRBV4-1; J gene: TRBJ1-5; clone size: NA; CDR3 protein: CASSQGTGSNQPQHF
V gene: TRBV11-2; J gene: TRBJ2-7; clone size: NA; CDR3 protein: CASSLGREGLYEQYF
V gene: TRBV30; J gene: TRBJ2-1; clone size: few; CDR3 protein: CAWSVLAINEQFF
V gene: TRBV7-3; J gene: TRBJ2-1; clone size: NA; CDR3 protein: CASSLTLSLYNEQFF
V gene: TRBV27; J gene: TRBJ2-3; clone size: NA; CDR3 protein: CASSPGVRLFTDTQYF
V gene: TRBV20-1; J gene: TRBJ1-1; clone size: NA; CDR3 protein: CSASEDSLEAFF
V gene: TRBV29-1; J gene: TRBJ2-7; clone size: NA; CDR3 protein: CSVPGTGGEQYF
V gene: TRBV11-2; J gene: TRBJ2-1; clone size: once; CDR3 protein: CASSFAGGQPFF
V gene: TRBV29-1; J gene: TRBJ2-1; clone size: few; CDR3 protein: CSVEGKTGGINNEQFF
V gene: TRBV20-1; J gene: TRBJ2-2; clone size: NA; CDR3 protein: CSARPWAGAGELFF
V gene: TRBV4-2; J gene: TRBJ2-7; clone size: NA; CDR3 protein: CASSQVGVDYEQYF
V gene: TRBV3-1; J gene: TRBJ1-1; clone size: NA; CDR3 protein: CASSQEAGQLTPGDTEAFF
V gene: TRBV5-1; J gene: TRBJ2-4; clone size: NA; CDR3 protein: CASSDKMDRGDIQYF
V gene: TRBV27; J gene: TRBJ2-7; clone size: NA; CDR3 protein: CASSLSPRAYEQYF